The next 30 T cell receptor beta chains were all read from a single sample in a study of shared clonotypes between healthy human individuals. The table came from immunoSEQ multiplex PCR; TCRdb's copy has only in-frame clones and leaves some out. The sample consists of 2.3 million or so clones, 80% to 95% of them appearing once. The sequenced sample was naive CD4+ T cells from PBMCs. Subset meaning: CD45RA+ positively selected. These receptors were taken from a man between 18 and 29 years old in good health. Some clones in this sample may be carry-over from other donors' samples.

The chain links TRBV7-2 to TRBJ1-4, with D possibly TRBD1 on 6 matching bases. Trimming cost V 5 bases and J 3 bases, with 13 bases left between them. The germline V gene has CDR1 SGHTA and CDR2 FQGNSA. The CDR3 totals 15 residues. CDR3 coding DNA: TGTGCCAGCAGCCAATTCAGGGGTTCTAATGAAAAACTGTTTTTT. Its translation: CASSQFRGSNEKLFF. The full variable domain, rest sourced from reference TRBV7-2 and TRBJ1-4, is GAGVSQSPSNKVTEKGKDVELRCDPISGHTALYWYRQSLGQGLEFLIYFQGNSAPDKSGLPSDRFSAERTGGSVSTLTIQRTQQEDSAVYLCASSQFRGSNEKLFFGSGTQLSVL.

In its sample, this clone was seen once. V usage is TRBV18 and J usage is TRBJ2-1; TRBD1 is a possible D gene (5 bases). The CDR3 loop spans 15 amino acids. Germline assignment: CDR1 KGHSH and CDR2 LQKENI. Between the trimmed V and J ends, which lost 1 base and 2 bases, there was a span of 9 bases. DNA of the CDR3: TGTGCCAGCTCACCACGGGTAGGGGCCTACAATGAGCAGTTCTTC. Translated, it gives CASSPRVGAYNEQFF.

The chain's CDR3 is CASSLRSRDGYTF. CDR3 nucleotides: TGTGCCAGCAGTTTACGCAGCAGAGATGGCTACACCTTC. The gene calls are TRBV28 and TRBJ1-2; D gene ambiguous. This CDR3 is built from 13 residues. Germline lookup yields CDR1 MDHEN and CDR2 SYDVKM. With 2 bases removed from V and 6 bases from J, the gap between germline ends came to 10 bases.

The chain combines TRBV19 with TRBJ2-2; possibly TRBD2 for D (6 bases). Germline CDR1 and CDR2: LNHDA and SQIVND (reference sequence). V was trimmed by 7 bases and J by 5 bases, leaving 17 bases between them. CDR3 length: 15 residues. The CDR3 region is CASTYRRAGTGELFF. CDR3 nucleotide sequence: TGTGCCAGTACCTATAGGAGGGCCGGAACCGGGGAGCTGTTTTTT.

In the case of this clone: The same CDR3 also results from other DNA sequences found in this sample. The chain couples TRBV5-1 to TRBJ2-1; TRBD2 matches at 12 bases. The CDR3 covers 17 residues. Per the germline V gene, CDR1 is SGHRS and CDR2 is YFSETQ. V was clipped by 0 bases and J by 4 bases; unmatched bases: 5. The CDR3 reads CASSLGLAGVSYNEQFF. The CDR3 DNA sequence: TGCGCCAGCAGCTTGGGACTAGCGGGAGTATCGTACAATGAGCAGTTCTTC.

With respect to this clone: Distinct nucleotide sequences in the sample also encode this CDR3. This chain joins TRBV28 and TRBJ2-2, with unresolved D. Germline lookup yields CDR1 MDHEN and CDR2 SYDVKM. V was trimmed by 2 bases and J by 2 bases, leaving 6 bases between them. This CDR3 is 14 amino acids long. The CDR3 region is CASSLGRNTGELFF. In nucleotides, the CDR3 is TGTGCCAGCAGTTTAGGGCGAAACACCGGGGAGCTGTTTTTT.

This chain links TRBV5-4 with TRBJ2-5; maybe TRBD2 (5 bases). Trimming took 3 bases from V and 2 from J, leaving 11 bases between them. The length of the CDR3 is 14 residues. Germline CDR1 and CDR2: SGHNT and YYREEE (reference sequence). The CDR3 DNA reads TGTGCCAGCAGCTGGGCGGGTTCGCAAGAGACCCAGTACTTC. Its protein is CASSWAGSQETQYF.

This chain connects TRBV2 to TRBJ2-1; no clear D. V dropped 8 bases and J dropped 1 base, with 6 bases sitting between them. The germline V gene has CDR1 SNHLY and CDR2 FYNNEI. The CDR3 totals 12 residues. The CDR3 loop reads CASGYSYNEQFF. Here the CDR3 DNA reads TGTGCCAGCGGGTATTCCTACAATGAGCAGTTCTTC.

This clone was observed a single time. The chain carries TRBV28 and TRBJ1-2; D uncertain. The CDR3 totals 13 residues. Trimming removed 6 bases at V and 4 bases at J, with 12 bases between. Germline-derived CDR1 and CDR2 are MDHEN and SYDVKM. CDR3 in DNA: TGTGCCAGCAGCCCACCAGTATCCTATGGCTACACCTTC. It codes for CASSPPVSYGYTF.

The CDR3 DNA is TGTGCCAGCAGTGGGGTAGGGGCGGAGACCCAGTACTTC. Translating it yields CASSGVGAETQYF. This chain connects TRBV2 to TRBJ2-5, with a weak D call TRBD1 (5 bases). CDR3 length: 13 residues. Germline V gene data show CDR1 as SNHLY and CDR2 as FYNNEI. V was trimmed by 4 bases and J by 5 bases, leaving 11 bases between them. Combining the CDR3 with reference TRBV2 and TRBJ2-5 gives the whole variable domain EPEVTQTPSHQVTQMGQEVILRCVPISNHLYFYWYRQILGQKVEFLVSFYNNEISEKSEIFDDQFSVERPDGSNFTLKIRSTKLEDSAMYFCASSGVGAETQYFGPGTRLLVL.

V gene TRBV9 combines with J gene TRBJ2-3; D ambiguous. The CDR3 is 16 residues long. V shed 0 bases and J shed 0 bases, with 11 bases lying between them. CDR1 is SGDLS and CDR2 is YYNGEE in the germline V gene. The CDR3 bases are TGTGCCAGCAGCGTAGCCTTTTATGCTAGCACAGATACGCAGTATTTT. Protein: CASSVAFYASTDTQYF.

This chain connects TRBV10-3 to TRBJ2-1; a possible D gene is TRBD2 (5 bases). Germline CDR1 ENHRY, CDR2 SYGVKD. This CDR3 region has 12 residues. CDR3 DNA: TGTGCTAGCGCGGCCGACTCCGATGAGCAGTTCTTC. It is translated as CASAADSDEQFF.

The chain carries TRBV28 and TRBJ1-4; 7 bases fit TRBD1. Trimming took 5 bases from V and 0 from J; bases not matched to a gene: 6. There are 16 residues in the CDR3. The V gene's germline CDR1 is MDHEN and CDR2 SYDVKM. The CDR3 DNA reads TGTGCCAGCAGTGGGGACAGCCGGGCAACTAATGAAAAACTGTTTTTT. Amino acid sequence: CASSGDSRATNEKLFF.

The chain recombines TRBV18 with TRBJ1-4, with 9 bases aligning to TRBD1. Germline V CDR1 and CDR2: KGHSH, LQKENI. The CDR3 has 17 residues. The J segment lost 2 bases and the V segment lost 7 bases, leaving 11 bases of the junction unmatched. The CDR3 DNA sequence: TGTGCCAGCTTACCGGGACAGGGATACCTTACTAATGAAAAACTGTTTTTT. Its protein product is CASLPGQGYLTNEKLFF. Filled out from reference TRBV18 and TRBJ1-4, the complete variable domain reads NAGVMQNPRHLVRRRGQEARLRCSPMKGHSHVYWYRQLPEEGLKFMVYLQKENIIDESGMPKERFSAEFPKEGPSILRIQQVVRGDSAAYFCASLPGQGYLTNEKLFFGSGTQLSVL.

The J gene is TRBJ1-2, the V gene TRBV18; the D gene is possibly TRBD1 (6 bases). Trimming took off 3 bases at V and 8 bases at J, with 19 bases between the two ends. The CDR3 has 15 residues. Germline CDR1 and CDR2: KGHSH and LQKENI. The CDR3 nucleotides are TGTGCCAGCTCACCTTCCGGGACAAATCCGTTCGGCTACACCTTC. This sequence encodes CASSPSGTNPFGYTF.

The V call is TRBV27, the J call TRBJ2-1; TRBD2 aligns across 15 bases. The CDR3 is 21 residues long. In germline, CDR1 is MNHEY, CDR2 SMNVEV (reference sequence). After removal of 8 bases from V and 3 bases from J, the junction contained 20 bases not matched to a gene. The CDR3 DNA follows: TGTGCCAGCCGCCACTATTTGGGACTAGCGGGAGGCCAGGGTCTCTACAATGAGCAGTTCTTC. Translation gives CASRHYLGLAGGQGLYNEQFF.

This clone was seen just once. This chain connects TRBV7-9 to TRBJ1-6, with D maybe TRBD1 (6 bases). CDR1 and CDR2 from the germline V gene are SEHNR and FQNEAQ (reference sequence). The V gene lost 1 base and the J gene lost 9 bases, with 10 bases spanning the gap. The CDR3 loop spans 14 amino acids. The CDR3 DNA is TGTGCCAGCAGCTTAGGCGGAGGGGGTTCACCCCTCCACTTT. Residues: CASSLGGGGSPLHF.

The V call is TRBV7-2, the J call TRBJ2-1; TRBD2 matches 8 bases. Germline CDR1 SGHTA, CDR2 FQGNSA. The CDR3 loop spans 16 amino acids. J lost 4 bases, V lost 1 base, and 6 bases had no gene match. The DNA of the CDR3 is TGTGCCAGCAGCTTAGGAAGGACTAGCAGATACAATGAGCAGTTCTTC. This sequence encodes CASSLGRTSRYNEQFF.

The chain links TRBV25-1 to TRBJ2-7; D is perhaps TRBD2 (7 bases). The CDR3 is 15 residues long. Germline V gives CDR1 MGHDK, CDR2 SYGVNS. Trimming shortened V by 7 bases and J by 3 bases, and 19 bases separated the two germline ends. CDR3: CASIVVRGGSYEQYF. The CDR3 DNA reads TGTGCCAGCATAGTTGTCAGGGGCGGGAGCTACGAGCAGTACTTC.

The V and J genes are TRBV9 and TRBJ1-5, with D hard to call. The CDR3 runs 13 residues. Trimming removed 0 bases from V and 7 bases from J, with 8 bases in between. Germline V CDR1 and CDR2: SGDLS, YYNGEE. In DNA form, the CDR3 reads TGTGCCAGCAGCGTAGACTATCACCAGCCCCAGCATTTT. Amino acid sequence: CASSVDYHQPQHF.

The CDR3: CASSLMLGQGDEKLFF. The DNA of the CDR3 is TGTGCCAGCAGCTTAATGCTAGGACAGGGAGATGAAAAACTGTTTTTT. This chain connects TRBV7-2 to TRBJ1-4, with 8 bases that match TRBD1. V dropped 2 bases and J dropped 6; count of bases not matched to a gene: 8. This CDR3 is built from 16 residues. CDR1 and CDR2 from the germline V gene are SGHTA and FQGNSA.

The chain joins TRBV19 to TRBJ2-3, with 7 bases lining up with TRBD1. Germline V gives CDR1 LNHDA, CDR2 SQIVND (reference sequence). Trimming took 5 bases from V and 6 from J; bases not matched to a gene: 8. The CDR3 extends over 14 amino acids. CDR3 sequence: CASSSTGTADTQYF. CDR3 nucleotide sequence: TGTGCCAGTAGTTCCACCGGGACAGCCGATACGCAGTATTTT.

Comments on this clone: Other DNA sequences from this sample encode an identical CDR3 as well. The V call is TRBV30, the J call TRBJ2-5; TRBD2 matches at 7 bases. This CDR3 is built from 14 residues. V lost 0 bases to trimming and J lost 1 base; unmatched junction nucleotides: 2. The V gene's germline CDR1 is GTSNPN and CDR2 SVGIG (reference sequence). In DNA, the CDR3 is TGTGCCTGGAGTGTCGGCGGGAGCCAAGAGACCCAGTACTTC. It specifies CAWSVGGSQETQYF.

The J gene is TRBJ2-7, the V gene TRBV11-2, with 16 bases that match TRBD2. This CDR3 contains 18 residues. V lost 5 bases and J lost 4; bases outside the gene matches: 11. Per the germline V gene, CDR1 is SGHAT and CDR2 is FQNNGV. CDR3 sequence: CASSPGTSGRDAGYEQYF. CDR3 DNA sequence: TGTGCCAGCAGCCCAGGGACTAGCGGGAGGGACGCGGGATACGAGCAGTACTTC.

J is TRBJ2-3 and V is TRBV19, with D possibly TRBD2 on 6 matching bases. The CDR3 loop spans 14 amino acids. Germline-derived CDR1 and CDR2 are LNHDA and SQIVND (reference sequence). Trimming took off 8 bases at V and 4 bases at J, with 16 bases between the two ends. The CDR3 protein is CASWRGGVADTQYF. The CDR3 nucleotides are TGTGCCAGTTGGAGGGGCGGTGTAGCAGATACGCAGTATTTT.

This chain uses TRBV30 with TRBJ1-1; D is undetermined. The CDR3 has 13 residues. V shed 2 bases and J shed 1 base, with 8 bases lying between them. Germline loops: CDR1 GTSNPN, CDR2 SVGIG (reference sequence). The CDR3 sequence is CAWSSNTNTEAFF. The DNA for the CDR3 is TGTGCCTGGAGTAGTAATACGAACACTGAAGCTTTCTTT.

The V and J genes are TRBV30 and TRBJ2-2, with D hard to call. The germline CDR1 and CDR2 sequences are GTSNPN and SVGIG (reference sequence). The CDR3 loop spans 14 amino acids. Trimming stripped 2 bases from V and 1 base from J, with 8 bases between. CDR3 amino acids: CAWSSALNTGELFF. CDR3 in DNA: TGTGCCTGGAGTTCGGCTCTGAACACCGGGGAGCTGTTTTTT.

The chain couples TRBV6-6 to TRBJ2-7, with no clear D. Trimming took 5 bases from V and 0 from J, leaving 5 bases between them. The CDR3 has 12 residues. Germline CDR1 is MNHNY and CDR2 is SVGAGI (reference sequence). The CDR3 coding sequence is TGTGCCAGCAGTACAAACTCCTACGAGCAGTACTTC. Protein sequence: CASSTNSYEQYF.

This clone was picked up one time. The chain combines TRBV5-4 with TRBJ2-7, with 8 bases lining up with TRBD1. The CDR3 has 14 amino acids. V gave up 7 bases and J gave up 1 base; unmatched junction bases: 7. Per germline, CDR1 SGHNT and CDR2 YYREEE (reference sequence). The CDR3 sequence: CASARDRRSYEQYF. Here the CDR3 DNA reads TGTGCCAGCGCCCGGGACAGGAGGTCCTACGAGCAGTACTTC.

The chain joins TRBV29-1 to TRBJ2-7; tentatively, D is TRBD1 or TRBD2 (5 bases each). Per the germline V gene, CDR1 is SQVTM and CDR2 is ANQGSEA. The CDR3 runs 13 residues. The V end was cut by 7 bases, the J end by 3 bases, with 16 bases between. The CDR3, as DNA: TGCAGCGCCTGGATGGGGACGGGCTACGAGCAGTACTTC. This translates into CSAWMGTGYEQYF.